The 9 T cell receptor beta chains below all came from one sample that was sequenced in a study of T cells in Graves' hyperthyroidism and ophthalmopathy. RNA transcripts were the template for amplifying TCR beta CDR3 regions. The HTBI primer set drove a first-round RT-PCR of the TCR CDR3. TCRdb re-derived calls from the multiplex PCR reads in MiXCR, one entry per CDR3 protein. The sample shows approximately 400,000 distinct CDR3 sequences, about 18% of them seen only once. The sequenced material came from blood. These receptors were taken from a man aged 18-30 years with Graves' ophthalmopathy.

The sample holds many counts of this clonotype. The chain couples TRBV27 to TRBJ1-5; D gene unclear. The V and J ends lost 6 bases and 3 bases respectively, with 9 bases between them. Looked up from germline, CDR1 is MNHEY and CDR2 is SMNVEV (reference sequence). The CDR3 totals 13 residues. CDR3 sequence reads: CASSEVDNQPQHF. In nucleotides, the CDR3 is TGTGCCAGCAGCGAGGTCGACAATCAGCCCCAGCATTTT.

This clonotype was counted many times. This chain joins TRBV11-2 and TRBJ1-2, with D unresolved. This CDR3 has 14 amino acids. The germline V and J ends were trimmed by 4 bases and 6 bases, with 15 bases remaining between them. Germline CDR1 SGHAT, CDR2 FQNNGV. CDR3 sequence (DNA): TGTGCCAGCAGCTCGGCGGGCGCGGAGGATGGCTACACCTTC. It yields the protein CASSSAGAEDGYTF.

The chain joins TRBV3-1 to TRBJ1-4; D unclear. This CDR3 region has 15 residues. CDR1 is LGHDT, CDR2 YNNKEL, per germline (reference sequence). Trimming cost V 3 bases and J 4 bases, with 12 bases left between them. The CDR3 loop is CASSQEGSRNEKLFF. CDR3 nucleotides: TGTGCCAGCAGCCAGGAGGGCAGTCGTAATGAAAAACTGTTTTTT.

This chain's CDR3 is CASSRGQGVYEQYF. CDR3 nucleotides: TGTGCCAGTAGTCGGGGACAGGGAGTCTACGAGCAGTACTTC. The chain joins TRBV19 to TRBJ2-7; the match to TRBD1 covers 9 bases. Germline CDR1 and CDR2: LNHDA and SQIVND (reference sequence). The CDR3 is made up of 14 amino acids. J lost 3 bases, V lost 5 bases, and 5 bases had no gene match. Combining the CDR3 with reference TRBV19 and TRBJ2-7 gives the whole variable domain DGGITQSPKYLFRKEGQNVTLSCEQNLNHDAMYWYRQDPGQGLRLIYYSQIVNDFQKGDIAEGYSVSREKKESFPLTVTSAQKNPTAFYLCASSRGQGVYEQYFGPGTRLTVT.

Note on this clonotype: A much larger clone lies a single base off, so this may be a read error. V usage is TRBV3-1 and J usage is TRBJ2-5; 9 positions agree with TRBD1. V lost 4 bases, J lost 6 bases, and 3 bases stayed unmatched. The length of the CDR3 is 13 residues. Germline CDR1 reads LGHDT; CDR2 reads YNNKEL (reference sequence). The CDR3 DNA reads TGTGCCAGCAGCCCCGGGACAGGGCAGACCCAGTACTTC. Translated: CASSPGTGQTQYF.

This chain uses TRBV5-1 with TRBJ2-1, with D maybe TRBD2 (5 bases). The CDR3 is 20 residues long. Trimming took off 0 bases at V and 2 bases at J, with 24 bases between the two ends. The germline V gene encodes CDR1 SGHRS and CDR2 YFSETQ. The CDR3 sequence is CASSLGPLLGVATTYNEQFF. The CDR3 DNA is TGCGCCAGCAGCTTGGGTCCACTACTCGGGGTAGCGACGACCTACAATGAGCAGTTCTTC.

The J gene is TRBJ1-1, the V gene TRBV19; D unclear. V was shortened by 7 bases and J by 0 bases, with 9 bases between the two germline ends. This CDR3 has 13 amino acids. CDR1 and CDR2 (germline): LNHDA, SQIVND (reference sequence). The DNA for the CDR3 is TGTGCCAGTACCATCACAGTGAACACTGAAGCTTTCTTT. It yields the protein CASTITVNTEAFF.

This clonotype was found many times. The genes are TRBV6-2 or TRBV6-3 and TRBJ2-6; D is unclear. The CDR3 sequence is 14 residues long. Trimming took 2 bases from V and 0 from J, leaving 2 bases between them. Germline CDR1 reads MNHEY; CDR2 reads SVGEGT. DNA for the CDR3: TGTGCCAGCAGTTACGACTCTGGGGCCAACGTCCTGACTTTC. Encoded protein: CASSYDSGANVLTF.

This clonotype was observed a few times. The V call is TRBV18, the J call TRBJ2-1, with 11 positions matching TRBD1. V dropped 4 bases and J dropped 7; count of bases not matched to a gene: 9. Looked up from germline, CDR1 is KGHSH and CDR2 is LQKENI. This CDR3 has 16 residues. DNA for the CDR3: TGTGCCAGCTCACTTACCGGGACAGGGGGTCGGAATGAGCAGTTCTTC. As protein: CASSLTGTGGRNEQFF.